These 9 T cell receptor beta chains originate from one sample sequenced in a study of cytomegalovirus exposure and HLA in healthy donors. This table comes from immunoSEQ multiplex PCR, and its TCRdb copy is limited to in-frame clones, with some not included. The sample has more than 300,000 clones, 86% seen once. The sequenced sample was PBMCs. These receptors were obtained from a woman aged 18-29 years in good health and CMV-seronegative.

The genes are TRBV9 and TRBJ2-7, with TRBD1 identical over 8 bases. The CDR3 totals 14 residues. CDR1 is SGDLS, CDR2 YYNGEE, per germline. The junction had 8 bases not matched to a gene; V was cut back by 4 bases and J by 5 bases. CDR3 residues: CASSRQGYKNEQYF. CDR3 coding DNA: TGTGCCAGCAGCAGACAGGGGTATAAGAACGAGCAGTACTTC.

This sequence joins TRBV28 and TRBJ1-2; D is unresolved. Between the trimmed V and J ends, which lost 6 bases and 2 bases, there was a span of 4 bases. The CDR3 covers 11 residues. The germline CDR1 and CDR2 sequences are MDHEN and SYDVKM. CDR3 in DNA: TGTGCCAGCAGGCTAAACTATGGCTACACCTTC. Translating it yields CASRLNYGYTF.

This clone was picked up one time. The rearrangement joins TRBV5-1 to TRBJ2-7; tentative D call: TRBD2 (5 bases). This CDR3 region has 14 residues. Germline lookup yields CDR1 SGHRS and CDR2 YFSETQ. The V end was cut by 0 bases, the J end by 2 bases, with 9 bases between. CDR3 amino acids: CASSLAGRTYEQYF. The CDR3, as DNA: TGCGCCAGCAGCTTGGCGGGAAGAACCTACGAGCAGTACTTC.

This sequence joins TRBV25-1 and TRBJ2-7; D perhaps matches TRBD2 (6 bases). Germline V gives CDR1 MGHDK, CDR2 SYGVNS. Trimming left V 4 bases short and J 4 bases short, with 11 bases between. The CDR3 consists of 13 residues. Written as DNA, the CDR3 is TGTGCCAGCAGTGCGGGGGTATGGTACGAGCAGTACTTC. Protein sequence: CASSAGVWYEQYF.

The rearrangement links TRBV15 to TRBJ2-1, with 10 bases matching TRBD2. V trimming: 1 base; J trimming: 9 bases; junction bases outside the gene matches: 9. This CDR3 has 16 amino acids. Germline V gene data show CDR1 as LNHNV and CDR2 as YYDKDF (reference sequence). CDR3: CATSRGSSGSRGEQFF. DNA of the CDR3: TGTGCCACCAGCAGAGGGTCTAGCGGGAGTCGGGGTGAGCAGTTCTTC.

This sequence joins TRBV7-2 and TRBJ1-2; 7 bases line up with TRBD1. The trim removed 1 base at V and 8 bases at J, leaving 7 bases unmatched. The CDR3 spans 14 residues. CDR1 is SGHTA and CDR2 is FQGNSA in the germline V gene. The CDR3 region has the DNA TGTGCCAGCAGCTTAGGACAGGGAGCTGGAGGCTACACCTTC. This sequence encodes CASSLGQGAGGYTF.

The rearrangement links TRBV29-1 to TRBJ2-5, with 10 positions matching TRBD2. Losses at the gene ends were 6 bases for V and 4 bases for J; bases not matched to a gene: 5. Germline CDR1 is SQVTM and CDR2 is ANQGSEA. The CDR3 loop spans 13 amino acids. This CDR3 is CSVAGLAVETQYF. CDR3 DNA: TGCAGCGTGGCCGGACTAGCGGTAGAGACCCAGTACTTC.

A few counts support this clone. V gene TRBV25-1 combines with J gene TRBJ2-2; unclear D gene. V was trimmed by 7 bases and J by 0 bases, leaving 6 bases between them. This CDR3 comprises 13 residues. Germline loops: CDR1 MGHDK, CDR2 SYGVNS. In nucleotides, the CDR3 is TGTGCCAGCATACAGCCGAACACCGGGGAGCTGTTTTTT. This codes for CASIQPNTGELFF.

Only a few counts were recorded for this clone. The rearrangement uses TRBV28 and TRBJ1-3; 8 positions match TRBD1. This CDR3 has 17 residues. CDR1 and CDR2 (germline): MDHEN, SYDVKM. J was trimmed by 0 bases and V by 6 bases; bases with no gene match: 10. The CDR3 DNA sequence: TGTGCCAGCAGCCTATCCACAGGGGGAGTCTCTGGAAACACCATATATTTT. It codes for CASSLSTGGVSGNTIYF.